The clone carrying this T cell receptor beta chain is termed medium-sized (0.01 to 0.1%). The sample belongs to a study of T cell responses to AZD1222 COVID-19 vaccine. Method: immunoSEQ multiplex PCR; TCRdb's copy keeps in-frame clones and lacks some. The sample contains about 160,000 clones, roughly nine tenths of which appear only once. Germline loops: CDR1 MNHEY, CDR2 SMNVEV (reference sequence). Trimming left V 5 bases short and J 7 bases short, with 8 bases between. The CDR3 sequence is 12 residues long. The V gene is TRBV27, the J gene TRBJ2-2; D is possibly TRBD1 or TRBD2 (6 bases each). The TCR was taken from an adult in good health. Sequencing was performed on peripheral blood, taken on day 0 of MenACWY control vaccination. The CDR3 region is CASSRGLGELFF. The CDR3 DNA is TGTGCCAGCAGTCGGGGGCTCGGGGAGCTGTTTTTT.